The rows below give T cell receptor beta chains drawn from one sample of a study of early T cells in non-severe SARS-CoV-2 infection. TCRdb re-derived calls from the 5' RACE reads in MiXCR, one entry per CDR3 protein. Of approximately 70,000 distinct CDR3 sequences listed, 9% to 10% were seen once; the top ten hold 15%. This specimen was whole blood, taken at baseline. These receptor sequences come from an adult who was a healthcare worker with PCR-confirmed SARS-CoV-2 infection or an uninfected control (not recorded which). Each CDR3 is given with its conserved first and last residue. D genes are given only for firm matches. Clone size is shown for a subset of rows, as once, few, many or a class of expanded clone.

cdr3_nt: TGTGCCATCAGTTCATCCTATGAAGCTTTCTTT; cdr3_aa: CAISSSYEAFF; d_call: .; clone_size: few; v_call: TRBV10-3; j_call: TRBJ1-1
cdr3_nt: TGTGCCAGCAGTTTCGGGCTAGACTACGAGCAGTACTTC; cdr3_aa: CASSFGLDYEQYF; d_call: .; clone_size: .; v_call: TRBV27; j_call: TRBJ2-7
cdr3_nt: TGTGCCAGCAGCCCCACTACCATGAACACTGAAGCTTTCTTT; cdr3_aa: CASSPTTMNTEAFF; d_call: .; clone_size: few; v_call: TRBV7-9; j_call: TRBJ1-1
cdr3_nt: TGTGCCAGCAGCCCAAGCGGGGGGTCTAACTATGGCTACACCTTC; cdr3_aa: CASSPSGGSNYGYTF; d_call: .; clone_size: many; v_call: TRBV7-9; j_call: TRBJ1-2
cdr3_nt: TGTGCCAGCCGCCCGGCAGGACCCTTCTCGAACACTGAAGCTTTCTTT; cdr3_aa: CASRPAGPFSNTEAFF; d_call: .; clone_size: many; v_call: TRBV6-5; j_call: TRBJ1-1
cdr3_nt: TGTGCCACCGTTGTGGGTTATGGCAATCAGCCCCAGCATTTT; cdr3_aa: CATVVGYGNQPQHF; d_call: .; clone_size: .; v_call: TRBV6-1; j_call: TRBJ1-5
cdr3_nt: TGTGCCAGTAGTATACAGGCGGCGGGGGAGACCCAGTACTTC; cdr3_aa: CASSIQAAGETQYF; d_call: .; clone_size: few; v_call: TRBV19; j_call: TRBJ2-5
cdr3_nt: TGCAGCGTTGTGGGACCGACAGGGACCGGCTACACCTTC; cdr3_aa: CSVVGPTGTGYTF; d_call: TRBD1; clone_size: few; v_call: TRBV29-1; j_call: TRBJ1-2
cdr3_nt: TGTGCCAGCTCACCACGCCTCGCTACAGGGGGCCCTAGTATCGGGCAGTACTTC; cdr3_aa: CASSPRLATGGPSIGQYF; d_call: TRBD1; clone_size: few; v_call: TRBV18; j_call: TRBJ2-7
cdr3_nt: TGTGCCATCGGTCGGGAGACCCAGTACTTC; cdr3_aa: CAIGRETQYF; d_call: .; clone_size: many; v_call: TRBV10-3; j_call: TRBJ2-5
cdr3_nt: TGCGCCAGCAGCTTGACACAGGCACGCTACGAGCAGTACTTC; cdr3_aa: CASSLTQARYEQYF; d_call: .; clone_size: .; v_call: TRBV5-1; j_call: TRBJ2-7
cdr3_nt: TGTGCCAGCGGTGTGGGGCAGTGGAACAATGAGCAGTTCTTC; cdr3_aa: CASGVGQWNNEQFF; d_call: .; clone_size: many; v_call: TRBV7-3; j_call: TRBJ2-1
cdr3_nt: TGTGCCAGCAGTGCGGACAGGGGGGGCTTTATGAACACTGAAGCTTTCTTT; cdr3_aa: CASSADRGGFMNTEAFF; d_call: TRBD1; clone_size: many; v_call: TRBV28; j_call: TRBJ1-1
cdr3_nt: TGTGCCAGCAGGACCCACAGGACTAGCGGAAAAGAGACCCAGTACTTC; cdr3_aa: CASRTHRTSGKETQYF; d_call: TRBD2; clone_size: many; v_call: TRBV6-2/TRBV6-3; j_call: TRBJ2-5
cdr3_nt: TGTGCCAGCTCACCACAGGAGGGGGCGAGCGGCACTGAAGCTTTCTTT; cdr3_aa: CASSPQEGASGTEAFF; d_call: TRBD1; clone_size: .; v_call: TRBV18; j_call: TRBJ1-1
cdr3_nt: TGCAGTGCCAGGGGACTAGCGGGAACCACAGATACGCAGTATTTT; cdr3_aa: CSARGLAGTTDTQYF; d_call: TRBD2; clone_size: .; v_call: TRBV20-1; j_call: TRBJ2-3
cdr3_nt: TGCAGCGTTGAAGACGGGCCCATCGGACAGCCCTACAATGAGCAGTTCTTC; cdr3_aa: CSVEDGPIGQPYNEQFF; d_call: .; clone_size: many; v_call: TRBV29-1; j_call: TRBJ2-1
cdr3_nt: TGTGCCAGCAGTTTGGGGGCAGGGGGCAATTCACCCCTCCACTTT; cdr3_aa: CASSLGAGGNSPLHF; d_call: TRBD1; clone_size: few; v_call: TRBV28; j_call: TRBJ1-6
cdr3_nt: TGTGCCAGCAGTTTCTCCCGCGATGAGCAGTTCTTC; cdr3_aa: CASSFSRDEQFF; d_call: .; clone_size: many; v_call: TRBV12-3/TRBV12-4; j_call: TRBJ2-1
cdr3_nt: TGTGCCACCAGTGATCATACCCTGGCTGGCGGAACAGGGGATGGCTACACCTTC; cdr3_aa: CATSDHTLAGGTGDGYTF; d_call: TRBD1; clone_size: few; v_call: TRBV24-1; j_call: TRBJ1-2
cdr3_nt: TGTGCCAGCAACGAGCGGGAGACTCGGAATGAGCAGTTCTTC; cdr3_aa: CASNERETRNEQFF; d_call: TRBD2; clone_size: many; v_call: TRBV7-2; j_call: TRBJ2-1
cdr3_nt: TGTGCCAGCACCCCGGGACCCCCTAGAAGCATTCAGTACTTC; cdr3_aa: CASTPGPPRSIQYF; d_call: .; clone_size: few; v_call: TRBV6-2/TRBV6-3; j_call: TRBJ2-4
cdr3_nt: TGTGCCAGCAGATCGGAGGGGGCGAGTACTGAAGCTATCTTT; cdr3_aa: CASRSEGASTEAIF; d_call: TRBD1; clone_size: .; v_call: TRBV7-2; j_call: TRBJ1-1
cdr3_nt: TGTGCCAGTAGTACCACCTTCTATGGCTACACCTTC; cdr3_aa: CASSTTFYGYTF; d_call: .; clone_size: many; v_call: TRBV19; j_call: TRBJ1-2
cdr3_nt: TGTGCCAGCAGCGCCGGAGGACTAGCTTACGAGCAGTACTTC; cdr3_aa: CASSAGGLAYEQYF; d_call: TRBD2; clone_size: many; v_call: TRBV9; j_call: TRBJ2-7
cdr3_nt: TGTGCCAGCAGTGTTAGCGGGAGTTTAGCAGAGACCCAGTACTTC; cdr3_aa: CASSVSGSLAETQYF; d_call: TRBD2; clone_size: few; v_call: TRBV6-1; j_call: TRBJ2-5
cdr3_nt: TGTGCCATCAGTGAGACAATAGGACTAGCGGGCACAGATACGCAGTATTTT; cdr3_aa: CAISETIGLAGTDTQYF; d_call: TRBD2; clone_size: many; v_call: TRBV10-3; j_call: TRBJ2-3
cdr3_nt: TGCAGTGCTATTCGTCGTGGGGCTTATGGCTACACCTTC; cdr3_aa: CSAIRRGAYGYTF; d_call: .; clone_size: .; v_call: TRBV20-1; j_call: TRBJ1-2
cdr3_nt: TGCAGCGTTTGGAGAATCGGGGACACTGAAGCTTTCTTT; cdr3_aa: CSVWRIGDTEAFF; d_call: .; clone_size: .; v_call: TRBV29-1; j_call: TRBJ1-1
cdr3_nt: TGTGCCAGCAGCCCCCGGGGGTTGGGAGAGACCCAGTACTTC; cdr3_aa: CASSPRGLGETQYF; d_call: .; clone_size: many; v_call: TRBV4-2; j_call: TRBJ2-5
cdr3_nt: TGTGCCAGCAGCCCCCAGGGACTAGCGGGCGTCACCGGGGAGCTGTTTTTT; cdr3_aa: CASSPQGLAGVTGELFF; d_call: TRBD2; clone_size: few; v_call: TRBV7-2; j_call: TRBJ2-2
cdr3_nt: TGTGCCAGCAGCTTGTCACACAGTTACGAGCAGTACTTC; cdr3_aa: CASSLSHSYEQYF; d_call: .; clone_size: few; v_call: TRBV7-9; j_call: TRBJ2-7
cdr3_nt: TGTGCCAGCAGCTTAGCCGGGACTAGCGGAATCTACGAGCAGTACTTC; cdr3_aa: CASSLAGTSGIYEQYF; d_call: TRBD2; clone_size: few; v_call: TRBV7-2; j_call: TRBJ2-7
cdr3_nt: TGCGCCAGCAGCAGCAAACTACCGGGACTAAATTTATACAATGAGCAGTTCTTC; cdr3_aa: CASSSKLPGLNLYNEQFF; d_call: TRBD2; clone_size: .; v_call: TRBV5-1; j_call: TRBJ2-1
cdr3_nt: TGCAGTGCACATAGCGGGAGTCAGGGAGACAATGAGCAGTTCTTC; cdr3_aa: CSAHSGSQGDNEQFF; d_call: TRBD2; clone_size: many; v_call: TRBV20-1; j_call: TRBJ2-1
cdr3_nt: TGTGCCAGCAGTGATCATCGGGGCACCGACTATAGCAATCAGCCCCAGCATTTT; cdr3_aa: CASSDHRGTDYSNQPQHF; d_call: .; clone_size: .; v_call: TRBV2; j_call: TRBJ1-5
cdr3_nt: TGTGCCAGCAGCCCTCCCGGGGAGAAACTGTTTTTT; cdr3_aa: CASSPPGEKLFF; d_call: .; clone_size: .; v_call: TRBV5-6; j_call: TRBJ1-4
cdr3_nt: TGTGCCAGCACCCCGTCGCTCGCCAAAGGAGATACTGAGGAGCAGTTCTTC; cdr3_aa: CASTPSLAKGDTEEQFF; d_call: .; clone_size: few; v_call: TRBV7-8; j_call: TRBJ2-1
cdr3_nt: TGTGCCAGCAGCCCCGCGGGACTTGGGTTTGACAATGAGCAGTTCTTC; cdr3_aa: CASSPAGLGFDNEQFF; d_call: .; clone_size: .; v_call: TRBV14; j_call: TRBJ2-1
cdr3_nt: TGTGCCAGCAGCCAGCCTCCGGGACTAGCGAGGAACAATGAGCAGTTCTTC; cdr3_aa: CASSQPPGLARNNEQFF; d_call: TRBD2; clone_size: few; v_call: TRBV7-9; j_call: TRBJ2-1
cdr3_nt: TGTGCCAGCAGTTTATTACTAGCGGGATCCTACGAGCAGTACTTC; cdr3_aa: CASSLLLAGSYEQYF; d_call: TRBD2; clone_size: few; v_call: TRBV28; j_call: TRBJ2-7
cdr3_nt: TGTGCCAGTAGCACATTAGACGCAACTAATGAAAAACTGTTTTTT; cdr3_aa: CASSTLDATNEKLFF; d_call: .; clone_size: .; v_call: TRBV19; j_call: TRBJ1-4
cdr3_nt: TGTGCCAGCAGCGAAGACCCCTCCTTGTACAATGAGCAGTTCTTC; cdr3_aa: CASSEDPSLYNEQFF; d_call: .; clone_size: many; v_call: TRBV28; j_call: TRBJ2-1
cdr3_nt: TGTGCCAGCAGCTTAAGTAGGACCGGGGGTACGCAGTATTTT; cdr3_aa: CASSLSRTGGTQYF; d_call: .; clone_size: many; v_call: TRBV7-7; j_call: TRBJ2-3
cdr3_nt: TGTGCCAGCAGCCCCGGACAGGGAGTAGTCTATGGCTACACCTTC; cdr3_aa: CASSPGQGVVYGYTF; d_call: TRBD1; clone_size: .; v_call: TRBV7-9; j_call: TRBJ1-2
cdr3_nt: TGTGCCAGCAGTTCGTCCCACCGGACAGGGGCCAACGTCCTGACTTTC; cdr3_aa: CASSSSHRTGANVLTF; d_call: .; clone_size: .; v_call: TRBV6-2/TRBV6-3; j_call: TRBJ2-6
cdr3_nt: TGCGCCAGCAGCAATACCCCAACCTCTGGGGCCAACGTCCTGACTTTC; cdr3_aa: CASSNTPTSGANVLTF; d_call: .; clone_size: many; v_call: TRBV5-1; j_call: TRBJ2-6
cdr3_nt: TGTGCCAGCAGCCAAGATTATCATCAGCCCCAGCATTTT; cdr3_aa: CASSQDYHQPQHF; d_call: .; clone_size: .; v_call: TRBV3-1; j_call: TRBJ1-5
cdr3_nt: TGCAGCGTTGGAACGGGGTTCTTC; cdr3_aa: CSVGTGFF; d_call: .; clone_size: few; v_call: TRBV29-1; j_call: TRBJ2-1
cdr3_nt: TGTGCCAGCAGCTTTCTAGCGGGAGTGGTTCGCGGGACAGATACGCAGTATTTT; cdr3_aa: CASSFLAGVVRGTDTQYF; d_call: TRBD2; clone_size: many; v_call: TRBV7-2; j_call: TRBJ2-3
cdr3_nt: TGCGCCAGCAGCCAGGTTTCGAGCGGGAGGGTGGGCGAGCAGTACTTC; cdr3_aa: CASSQVSSGRVGEQYF; d_call: TRBD2; clone_size: many; v_call: TRBV4-1; j_call: TRBJ2-7
cdr3_nt: TGTGCCAGCAGCTCCCAGACAGGCGCGAACACTGAAGCTTTCTTT; cdr3_aa: CASSSQTGANTEAFF; d_call: .; clone_size: few; v_call: TRBV7-9; j_call: TRBJ1-1
cdr3_nt: TGCAGTGCTAGAGCCCAGGCAGGGGGAGACTATGGCTACACCTTC; cdr3_aa: CSARAQAGGDYGYTF; d_call: TRBD1; clone_size: many; v_call: TRBV20-1; j_call: TRBJ1-2
cdr3_nt: TGTGCCACCAGTGATACCCCGGGACGGCGCTTAGATACGCAGTATTTT; cdr3_aa: CATSDTPGRRLDTQYF; d_call: .; clone_size: many; v_call: TRBV24-1; j_call: TRBJ2-3